The 27 T cell receptor beta chains below come from one sample, sequenced in a study of identical twins. Each CDR3 protein is one row after TCRdb ran MiXCR on the 5' RACE reads. The sample lists roughly 720,000 distinct CDR3 sequences, 15% to 20% occurring once. This sample also appeared in a second study, on T cells expressing NK-cell markers.

Sequencing was done on a sample of PBMCs. These receptors all come from a young woman in good health.

This clonotype was counted a few times. The V and J genes are TRBV20-1 and TRBJ2-7; D is uncertain. Trimming removed 4 bases at V and 1 base at J, with 20 bases between. Germline V CDR1 and CDR2: DFQATT, SNEGSKA (reference sequence). The CDR3 runs 16 residues. For the CDR3, the DNA is TGCAGTGCTAACCTGGGTTACTCTAAGGGATCCTACGAGCAGTACTTC. It translates to CSANLGYSKGSYEQYF.

This clonotype was picked up a small number of times. The chain uses TRBV18 and TRBJ2-1, with 10 bases that match TRBD2. This CDR3 spans 15 amino acids. V lost 6 bases to trimming and J lost 5 bases; unmatched junction nucleotides: 7. CDR1 is KGHSH and CDR2 is LQKENI in the germline V gene. The DNA of the CDR3 is TGTGCCAGCTCCCCCACCAGCGGGGGGGACAATGAGCAGTTCTTC. Translating gives CASSPTSGGDNEQFF.

The chain carries TRBV2 and TRBJ2-2; D might be TRBD2 (5 bases). This CDR3 region has 13 residues. Trimming took 11 bases from V and 6 from J, leaving 16 bases between them. Per the germline V gene, CDR1 is SNHLY and CDR2 is FYNNEI. Here the CDR3 DNA reads TGTGCCGCTAATAGCGAGGTGTCCGGGGAGCTGTTTTTT. Translating gives CAANSEVSGELFF.

This clonotype was counted between two and nine times. The gene calls are TRBV20-1 and TRBJ2-5; 10 bases match TRBD2. CDR3 size: 12 residues. The germline gives CDR1 DFQATT, CDR2 SNEGSKA (reference sequence). V trimming: 5 bases; J trimming: 4 bases; junction bases outside the gene matches: 1. The CDR3 DNA sequence: TGCAGTGCTGTAGCGGGAGGAGAGACCCAGTACTTC. It translates to CSAVAGGETQYF.

There are a few counts of this clonotype. An end of the junction does not agree with germline; a read error may underlie this. This chain links TRBV4-1 with TRBJ2-1, with 12 bases matching TRBD2. Germline V gene data show CDR1 as MGHRA and CDR2 as YSYEKL. CDR3 size: 16 residues. The CDR3: CASSQPSGRAYNEQFF. In DNA, the CDR3 is TGCGCCAGCAGCCAACCTAGCGGGAGGGCCTATAATGAGCAGTTCTTC.

The rearrangement links TRBV27 to TRBJ2-3; D may be TRBD2 (6 bases). The CDR3 length is 12 residues. Per germline, CDR1 MNHEY and CDR2 SMNVEV (reference sequence). Trimming pared 5 bases from V and 15 bases from J, leaving 18 bases between. The CDR3 region is CASSPIRESRYF. The DNA of the CDR3 is TGTGCCAGCAGTCCAATCCGGGAGTCTCGTTATTTT.

Only a few counts were recorded for this clonotype. The rearrangement links TRBV9 to TRBJ2-1; D possibly corresponds to TRBD2 (5 bases). Germline V gene sequence: CDR1 SGDLS, CDR2 YYNGEE. V was shortened by 6 bases and J by 9 bases, with 13 bases between the two germline ends. This CDR3 spans 12 amino acids. As DNA, the CDR3 is TGTGCCAGCAAACTCAACGGAGGTGAGCAGTTCTTC. Translation gives CASKLNGGEQFF.

In this sample, this clonotype turned up many times. The genes are TRBV10-3 and TRBJ1-2; 8 nucleotides match TRBD1. Germline-derived CDR1 and CDR2 are ENHRY and SYGVKD. V shed 4 bases, J shed 7 bases, and the junction held 8 bases outside the gene matches. The CDR3 totals 14 residues. The CDR3 coding sequence is TGTGCCATCAGTGCGGACAGGGAAATTGGTGGCTACACCTTC. The encoded protein is CAISADREIGGYTF.

Only a few counts were recorded for this clonotype. The chain combines TRBV7-6 with TRBJ2-1; unclear D gene. Germline-derived CDR1 and CDR2 are SGHVS and FNYEAQ. Between the trimmed V and J ends, which lost 1 base and 7 bases, there was a span of 14 bases. The CDR3 runs to 15 residues. The CDR3 loop is CASSLGSARINEQFF. In nucleotides, the CDR3 is TGTGCCAGCAGCTTAGGCTCGGCTAGAATAAATGAGCAGTTCTTC.

This chain connects TRBV12-3 or TRBV12-4 to TRBJ1-5; no reliable D call. Trimming shortened V by 5 bases and J by 6 bases, and 8 bases separated the two germline ends. The CDR3 spans 12 residues. In nucleotides, the CDR3 is TGTGCCAGCAGTCTTCAGCCTCAGCCCCAGCATTTT. This translates into CASSLQPQPQHF.

The genes are TRBV10-3 and TRBJ1-6; D perhaps matches TRBD1 (5 bases). This CDR3 has 14 amino acids. With 10 bases removed from V and 7 bases from J, the gap between germline ends came to 17 bases. From germline, CDR1 is ENHRY and CDR2 SYGVKD. CDR3 sequence: CATEPGPKNSPLHF. The DNA of the CDR3 is TGTGCCACGGAACCGGGACCGAAAAATTCACCCCTCCACTTT.

This clonotype has just a few counts. The rearrangement uses TRBV20-1 and TRBJ2-3; 8 bases match TRBD2. The CDR3 spans 14 residues. The germline V gene encodes CDR1 DFQATT and CDR2 SNEGSKA (reference sequence). V was clipped by 5 bases and J by 2 bases; unmatched bases: 6. This chain's CDR3 is CSAPTSGNTDTQYF. The CDR3 DNA reads TGCAGTGCTCCAACTAGCGGCAACACAGATACGCAGTATTTT.

This clonotype came up a few times. The rearrangement joins TRBV12-3 or TRBV12-4 to TRBJ2-3; 7 nucleotides agree with TRBD2. CDR3 length equals 15 residues. With V trimmed by 3 bases and J by 6 bases, 9 bases remained unmatched. The DNA for the CDR3 is TGTGCCAGCAGTTTGTTCGGGGGGAGACCGGATACGCAGTATTTT. This gives the protein CASSLFGGRPDTQYF.

A few counts support this clonotype. The chain has TRBV5-1 and TRBJ1-6; maybe TRBD1 (5 bases). Trimming shortened V by 5 bases and J by 10 bases, and 16 bases separated the two germline ends. This CDR3 region has 14 residues. The V gene's germline CDR1 is SGHRS and CDR2 YFSETQ. The CDR3 bases are TGCGCCAGCAGGGGTGGGGGTCGCGGCTCACCCCTCCACTTT. This sequence encodes CASRGGGRGSPLHF.

The chain is built from TRBV7-9 and TRBJ1-2; no definite D call. The CDR3 is made up of 14 amino acids. Trimming took off 5 bases at V and 2 bases at J, with 12 bases between the two ends. The germline gives CDR1 SEHNR, CDR2 FQNEAQ (reference sequence). CDR3 residues: CASSQSGGNYGYTF. The CDR3 DNA sequence: TGTGCCAGCAGCCAGTCGGGTGGGAACTATGGCTACACCTTC. Full variable domain (missing parts from reference TRBV7-9 and TRBJ1-2): DTGVSQNPRHKITKRGQNVTFRCDPISEHNRLYWYRQTLGQGPEFLTYFQNEAQLEKSRLLSDRFSAERPKGSFSTLEIQRTEQGDSAMYLCASSQSGGNYGYTFGSGTRLTVV.

This clonotype was observed a handful of times. The chain couples TRBV10-3 to TRBJ2-7; TRBD2 aligns across 8 bases. The CDR3 is 15 residues long. Trimming removed 4 bases from V and 5 bases from J; junction bases left unmatched: 10. CDR1 and CDR2 from the germline V gene are ENHRY and SYGVKD. CDR3 region: CAISALGRASHEQYF. The CDR3 DNA follows: TGTGCCATCAGTGCCCTCGGGAGGGCTAGTCACGAGCAGTACTTC.

The chain joins TRBV18 to TRBJ1-1; D not certain. CDR1 and CDR2 (germline): KGHSH, LQKENI. Trimming left V 4 bases short and J 1 base short, with 7 bases between. The CDR3 covers 13 residues. CDR3 sequence: CASSLNKNTEAFF. The CDR3 DNA follows: TGTGCCAGCTCACTTAATAAGAACACTGAAGCTTTCTTT. Combining the CDR3 with reference TRBV18 and TRBJ1-1 gives the whole variable domain NAGVMQNPRHLVRRRGQEARLRCSPMKGHSHVYWYRQLPEEGLKFMVYLQKENIIDESGMPKERFSAEFPKEGPSILRIQQVVRGDSAAYFCASSLNKNTEAFFGQGTRLTVV.

This clonotype came up a few times. The V gene is TRBV12-3 or TRBV12-4, the J gene TRBJ2-3, with a possible D match to TRBD2 (6 bases). This CDR3 has 16 residues. V was trimmed by 2 bases and J by 2 bases, leaving 14 bases between them. CDR3 loop: CASSLRRRVITDTQYF. The CDR3 region has the DNA TGTGCCAGCAGTTTAAGGAGGAGGGTGATCACAGATACGCAGTATTTT.

This sequence joins TRBV5-1 and TRBJ2-2; no clear D gene. The CDR3 is 11 amino acids. Germline V gene sequence: CDR1 SGHRS, CDR2 YFSETQ. Trimming removed 4 bases from V and 9 bases from J, with 7 bases in between. CDR3 protein: CASSPSWELFF. CDR3 sequence (DNA): TGCGCCAGCAGCCCGAGTTGGGAGCTGTTTTTT.

This clonotype came up a few times. The chain couples TRBV5-6 to TRBJ2-1; no firm D call. The CDR3 sequence is 12 residues long. Between the trimmed V and J ends, which lost 7 bases and 7 bases, there was a span of 12 bases. The V gene's germline CDR1 is SGHDT and CDR2 YYEEEE. The CDR3: CASAPQWNEQFF. The CDR3, as DNA: TGTGCCAGCGCCCCCCAATGGAATGAGCAGTTCTTC.

This chain uses TRBV5-5 with TRBJ2-1; D is perhaps TRBD1 or TRBD2 (6 bases each). The V gene's germline CDR1 is SGHKS and CDR2 YYEKEE (reference sequence). This CDR3 comprises 14 residues. Trimming shortened V by 2 bases and J by 10 bases, and 16 bases separated the two germline ends. The CDR3: CASSFRGPRYEQFF. The CDR3 DNA sequence: TGTGCCAGCAGCTTCCGGGGGCCTCGGTACGAGCAGTTCTTC.

The chain is built from TRBV20-1 and TRBJ2-7; the D gene is possibly TRBD2 (6 bases). CDR3 length: 16 residues. Trimming stripped 4 bases from V and 4 bases from J, with 23 bases between. Germline V lookup: CDR1 DFQATT, CDR2 SNEGSKA (reference sequence). This CDR3 is CSAISPYSGVVYEQYF. CDR3 sequence (DNA): TGCAGTGCTATATCCCCTTACTCGGGAGTCGTTTACGAGCAGTACTTC.

This clonotype was detected a few times. V and J are TRBV5-1 and TRBJ1-2; the match to TRBD1 covers 7 bases. The trim removed 2 bases at V and 6 bases at J, leaving 10 bases unmatched. CDR3 length: 15 residues. In germline, CDR1 is SGHRS, CDR2 YFSETQ. CDR3 sequence reads: CASSLYRQGSDGYTF. In nucleotides, the CDR3 is TGCGCCAGCAGCTTATACCGACAGGGATCGGATGGCTACACCTTC.

This clonotype was detected a few times. The J gene is TRBJ1-6, the V gene TRBV7-8; D might be TRBD1 (5 bases). The CDR3 contains 13 residues. V was pared by 4 bases and J by 7 bases, with 8 bases between. Looked up from germline, CDR1 is SGHVS and CDR2 is FQNEAQ. CDR3: CASSSGTNSPLHF. The CDR3 coding sequence is TGTGCCAGCAGCTCCGGGACGAATTCACCCCTCCACTTT.

The chain links TRBV5-1 to TRBJ2-3; D might be TRBD2 (6 bases). Germline V lookup: CDR1 SGHRS, CDR2 YFSETQ. Deletions cut 1 base from V and 1 base from J, with 13 bases between. The CDR3 consists of 16 residues. The CDR3 DNA reads TGCGCCAGCAGCTTGTCTCCGGCTAGCGGCACAGATACGCAGTATTTT. It encodes CASSLSPASGTDTQYF.

This clonotype turned up a few times. The chain links TRBV11-2 to TRBJ2-7, with D perhaps matching TRBD1 or TRBD2 (5 bases each). Deletions cut 5 bases from V and 3 bases from J, with 17 bases between. Germline CDR1 reads SGHAT; CDR2 reads FQNNGV. CDR3 size: 15 residues. In DNA form, the CDR3 reads TGTGCCAGCAGCGATCCCGGGACGGGGATCTACGAGCAGTACTTC. Its protein product is CASSDPGTGIYEQYF.

The V gene is TRBV20-1, the J gene TRBJ2-7; 9 positions agree with TRBD2. CDR3 length: 13 residues. Germline V gene lookup returns CDR1 DFQATT and CDR2 SNEGSKA (reference sequence). Germline trimming cut 6 bases from V and 4 bases from J; bases unmatched to any gene: 7. The CDR3 DNA sequence: TGCAGTGCGAGTAGCGGGAGTGGTTACGAGCAGTACTTC. Translation gives CSASSGSGYEQYF.